The 9 T cell receptor beta chains below all came from one sample that was sequenced in a study of neurological immune-mediated disorders. MiXCR was run by TCRdb on the 5' RACE reads, yielding one entry per CDR3 protein. The sample holds 55,000 to 70,000 distinct CDR3 sequences, over 10% seen once. The source material was PBMCs. These receptors all come from a man aged 55 to 70 in good health.

This clonotype was observed many times. The rearrangement uses TRBV6-5 and TRBJ2-7, with D uncertain. From germline, CDR1 is MNHEY and CDR2 SVGAGI. This CDR3 has 12 amino acids. V lost 2 bases and J 2 bases, leaving 4 bases between the germline ends. CDR3 in DNA: TGTGCCAGCAGTTACGACACCTACGAGCAGTACTTC. Amino acid sequence: CASSYDTYEQYF.

This clonotype has at least ten counts. The genes are TRBV12-3 or TRBV12-4 and TRBJ2-1; 11 nucleotides align to TRBD2. V gave up 5 bases and J gave up 7 bases; unmatched junction bases: 7. The CDR3 covers 15 residues. The CDR3 DNA sequence: TGTGCCAGCAGTGCGCATAGCGGGGGGGCTAATGAGCAGTTCTTC. Protein product: CASSAHSGGANEQFF.

The chain links TRBV10-3 to TRBJ2-7, with D maybe TRBD1 (6 bases). The germline CDR1 and CDR2 sequences are ENHRY and SYGVKD. With 10 bases removed from V and 0 bases from J, the gap between germline ends came to 19 bases. The CDR3 covers 15 residues. Written as DNA, the CDR3 is TGTGCCACCGTTCTGGGGGCGGCGAACTCCTACGAGCAGTACTTC. It specifies CATVLGAANSYEQYF.

At least ten counts were recorded for this clonotype. The chain combines TRBV4-3 with TRBJ1-6, with D unclear. The CDR3 covers 16 residues. With 1 base removed from V and 8 bases from J, the gap between germline ends came to 15 bases. Germline V gene sequence: CDR1 LGHNA, CDR2 YSLEER. The CDR3 region has the DNA TGCGCCAGCAGCCAAGCAGAGGAATCTACGGATTCACCCCTCCACTTT. Translation: CASSQAEESTDSPLHF.

The table lists this clonotype with many counts. This chain joins TRBV18 and TRBJ2-7; D is tentatively TRBD1 or TRBD2 (7 bases each). This CDR3 spans 15 amino acids. The V gene lost 3 bases and the J gene lost 2 bases, with 14 bases spanning the gap. Germline CDR1 KGHSH, CDR2 LQKENI. This CDR3 is CASSPGEGATYEQYF. The CDR3 DNA reads TGTGCCAGCTCACCGGGGGAGGGGGCCACCTACGAGCAGTACTTC.

In this sample, this clonotype turned up many times. The V and J genes are TRBV7-2 and TRBJ2-1; no clear D. Germline CDR1 and CDR2: SGHTA and FQGNSA. The CDR3 runs to 13 residues. V dropped 3 bases and J dropped 5 bases, with 8 bases sitting between them. CDR3 DNA sequence: TGTGCCAGCAGCTTGGAAGCCAACAATGAGCAGTTCTTC. This translates into CASSLEANNEQFF.

This clonotype was observed at least ten times. The CDR3 here is CSASETGTLGYTF. CDR3 DNA sequence: TGCAGTGCTAGTGAGACAGGGACTCTTGGCTACACCTTC. This rearrangement joins TRBV20-1 to TRBJ1-2; 7 bases fit TRBD1. Losses at the gene ends were 3 bases for V and 7 bases for J; bases not matched to a gene: 8. This CDR3 spans 13 amino acids. CDR1 and CDR2 from the germline V gene are DFQATT and SNEGSKA (reference sequence).

The sample holds many counts of this clonotype. The rearrangement uses TRBV7-2 and TRBJ2-5, with 11 bases fitting TRBD2. Germline CDR1 reads SGHTA; CDR2 reads FQGNSA. The CDR3 loop spans 15 amino acids. Trimming took 3 bases from V and 8 from J; bases not matched to a gene: 8. The CDR3 nucleotides are TGTGCCAGCAGCTTCCCGAATAGCGGGGGGGCCACCCAGTACTTC. Protein: CASSFPNSGGATQYF.

Many counts were recorded for this clonotype. The CDR3 coding sequence is TGCGCCAGCAGCAAAAACTTGGCTGCCCGGGATACGCAGTATTTT. Its translation: CASSKNLAARDTQYF. This chain connects TRBV5-1 to TRBJ2-3; no clear D. The CDR3 is 15 residues long. Trimming took off 4 bases at V and 6 bases at J, with 18 bases between the two ends. CDR1 is SGHRS and CDR2 is YFSETQ in the germline V gene.